These T cell receptor beta chains were read from a single sample in a study of T cell repertoires in cytomegalovirus infection. One entry per CDR3 protein, called by TCRdb with MiXCR from the reads. The data hold 150,000 to 200,000 distinct CDR3 sequences, with 14% observed a single time. Sequences were obtained from PBMCs. Receptors originate from a human donor in good health (CMV status not recorded). Some clones in this sample may be carry-over from other donors' samples. Both conserved end residues are part of each CDR3. A D gene is named only where the DNA matches it firmly. Clone size, where shown, is once, few, many, or a class for clones that have expanded.

j_gene: TRBJ2-5
d_gene: -
abundance: -
v_gene: TRBV5-5
CDR3nt: TGTGCCAGCAGCTTAGAAGCATGGTTGGGTGGGGGGACCCAGTACTTC
CDR3aa: CASSLEAWLGGGTQYF

j_gene: TRBJ2-1
d_gene: -
abundance: -
v_gene: TRBV15
CDR3nt: TGTGCCACCAGCTTAGAAATGAAAGGGCAGTTCTTC
CDR3aa: CATSLEMKGQFF

j_gene: TRBJ2-7
d_gene: TRBD2
abundance: many
v_gene: TRBV7-8
CDR3nt: TGTGCCAGCAGCTTACTAGCGGGATTGGGCTACGAGCAGTACTTC
CDR3aa: CASSLLAGLGYEQYF

j_gene: TRBJ2-6
d_gene: -
abundance: many
v_gene: TRBV12-3/TRBV12-4
CDR3nt: TGTGCCAGCAGCCTGACCGGGACAAGGGAAGTCGCTGGGGCCAACGTCCTGACTTTC
CDR3aa: CASSLTGTREVAGANVLTF

j_gene: TRBJ1-1
d_gene: TRBD1
abundance: -
v_gene: TRBV20-1
CDR3nt: TGCAGTGCTAGGCCCGGGACAGGGGGCTCGAACACTGAAGCTTTCTTT
CDR3aa: CSARPGTGGSNTEAFF

j_gene: TRBJ1-6
d_gene: -
abundance: many
v_gene: TRBV27
CDR3nt: TGTGCCAGCAGTTTGGCCCTTGGGTATAATTCACCCCTCCACTTT
CDR3aa: CASSLALGYNSPLHF

j_gene: TRBJ1-4
d_gene: -
abundance: many
v_gene: TRBV7-9
CDR3nt: TGTGCCAGCAGCTTGACAGCTGAAAAACTGTTTTTT
CDR3aa: CASSLTAEKLFF

j_gene: TRBJ2-2
d_gene: TRBD2
abundance: -
v_gene: TRBV15
CDR3nt: TGTGCCACCAGCATAACTAGCGCGAACACCGGGGAGCTGTTTTTT
CDR3aa: CATSITSANTGELFF

j_gene: TRBJ2-1
d_gene: TRBD2
abundance: few
v_gene: TRBV6-2/TRBV6-3
CDR3nt: TGTGCCAGCAGTTACCGGCCTAGCGGGGCGTCTGAGCAGTTCTTC
CDR3aa: CASSYRPSGASEQFF

j_gene: TRBJ1-2
d_gene: -
abundance: -
v_gene: TRBV7-9
CDR3nt: TGTGCCAGCAGCTTTACTCTGGTTGGACGAGATGGCTACACCTTC
CDR3aa: CASSFTLVGRDGYTF

j_gene: TRBJ1-1
d_gene: -
abundance: many
v_gene: TRBV5-5
CDR3nt: TGTGCCAGCAGCAGCTTCACTGAAGCTTTCTTT
CDR3aa: CASSSFTEAFF

j_gene: TRBJ1-1
d_gene: -
abundance: many
v_gene: TRBV7-9
CDR3nt: TGTGCCAGCAGCTTATCTGGGGGGAGGAGAGACACTGAAGCTTTCTTT
CDR3aa: CASSLSGGRRDTEAFF

j_gene: TRBJ2-1
d_gene: -
abundance: few
v_gene: TRBV25-1
CDR3nt: TGTGCCAGCAGTGAAGACAGGCGGGGGCAGTTCTTC
CDR3aa: CASSEDRRGQFF

j_gene: TRBJ1-1
d_gene: -
abundance: many
v_gene: TRBV5-1
CDR3nt: TGCGCCAGCAGCTCTGAAGGGGGAGCTTTCTTT
CDR3aa: CASSSEGGAFF

j_gene: TRBJ2-1
d_gene: TRBD2
abundance: -
v_gene: TRBV29-1
CDR3nt: TGCAGCGTTGAAGCGGGACTAGCGGTCTACAATGAGCAGTTCTTC
CDR3aa: CSVEAGLAVYNEQFF

j_gene: TRBJ1-1
d_gene: TRBD1
abundance: -
v_gene: TRBV7-2
CDR3nt: TGTACCAGCAGCCAATTGACAGGGGCCGGGGCTTTCTTT
CDR3aa: CTSSQLTGAGAFF

j_gene: TRBJ2-7
d_gene: TRBD1
abundance: -
v_gene: TRBV4-2
CDR3nt: TGTGCCAGCAGCCACACCGGGACAGGGTTTTCGGGCTACGAGCAGTACTTC
CDR3aa: CASSHTGTGFSGYEQYF

j_gene: TRBJ2-3
d_gene: -
abundance: many
v_gene: TRBV5-1
CDR3nt: TGCGCCAGCAGCTTGTCGACTCCCACAGATACGCAGTATTTT
CDR3aa: CASSLSTPTDTQYF

j_gene: TRBJ2-5
d_gene: -
abundance: -
v_gene: TRBV20-1
CDR3nt: TGCAGTGAGGGATTAGCGTGGTCGGAAGAGACCCAGTACTTC
CDR3aa: CSEGLAWSEETQYF

j_gene: TRBJ2-7
d_gene: TRBD2
abundance: -
v_gene: TRBV12-3/TRBV12-4
CDR3nt: TGTGCCAGCACCCCCGCCCCTACTAGCGGGTACGAGCAGTACTTC
CDR3aa: CASTPAPTSGYEQYF

j_gene: TRBJ2-1
d_gene: -
abundance: -
v_gene: TRBV5-4
CDR3nt: TGTGCCAGCAGCTTGGAAGCAGGGAACCACAATGAGCAGTTCTTC
CDR3aa: CASSLEAGNHNEQFF

j_gene: TRBJ2-7
d_gene: TRBD1
abundance: many
v_gene: TRBV7-6
CDR3nt: TGTGCCAGCAGCTCCCAGACAGGGCCCTACGAGCAGTACTTC
CDR3aa: CASSSQTGPYEQYF

j_gene: TRBJ1-5
d_gene: TRBD1
abundance: few
v_gene: TRBV5-1
CDR3nt: TGCGCCAGCAGCGCACAGGGGGCCGGCAATCAGCCCCAGCATTTT
CDR3aa: CASSAQGAGNQPQHF

j_gene: TRBJ2-1
d_gene: -
abundance: few
v_gene: TRBV3-1
CDR3nt: TGTGCCAGCAGCCAAGCGAGCCCCGGGAACGAGCAGTTCTTC
CDR3aa: CASSQASPGNEQFF

j_gene: TRBJ1-5
d_gene: TRBD1
abundance: many
v_gene: TRBV7-8
CDR3nt: TGTGCCAGCAGCTTAGCTGCGACAGGGGTAGTAGGCAATCAGCCCCAGCATTTT
CDR3aa: CASSLAATGVVGNQPQHF

j_gene: TRBJ2-2
d_gene: -
abundance: many
v_gene: TRBV28
CDR3nt: TGTGCCAGCAGTTTAACACCTACCGGGGAGCTGTTTTTT
CDR3aa: CASSLTPTGELFF

j_gene: TRBJ1-1
d_gene: TRBD1
abundance: -
v_gene: TRBV28
CDR3nt: TGTGCCAGCAGTCCCCGACAGGGATGGGGCACTGAAGCTTTCTTT
CDR3aa: CASSPRQGWGTEAFF

j_gene: TRBJ2-4
d_gene: -
abundance: -
v_gene: TRBV5-5
CDR3nt: TGTGCCAGCAGCTCGGACCGACGACCTCAAAACATTCAGTACTTC
CDR3aa: CASSSDRRPQNIQYF

j_gene: TRBJ2-7
d_gene: TRBD1
abundance: many
v_gene: TRBV2
CDR3nt: TGTGCCAGCCTTTGGGACAGCACCTACGAGCAGTACTTC
CDR3aa: CASLWDSTYEQYF

j_gene: TRBJ1-1
d_gene: TRBD1
abundance: -
v_gene: TRBV29-1
CDR3nt: TGCAGCGTTGAAGGAGGGGGCGCGTCCCTGAACACTGAAGCTTTCTTT
CDR3aa: CSVEGGGASLNTEAFF

j_gene: TRBJ1-2
d_gene: TRBD1
abundance: few
v_gene: TRBV20-1
CDR3nt: TGCAGTGCTAGTTGGGGACAGGTAGTCTCTGGCTACACCTTC
CDR3aa: CSASWGQVVSGYTF

j_gene: TRBJ1-2
d_gene: -
abundance: few
v_gene: TRBV6-2/TRBV6-3
CDR3nt: TGTGCCAGCGAGGACCCAGGAACCCTCACTAACTATGGCTACACCTTC
CDR3aa: CASEDPGTLTNYGYTF

j_gene: TRBJ1-6
d_gene: -
abundance: -
v_gene: TRBV28
CDR3nt: TGTGCCAGCAGTTTACCGTCGGCAGGGTTTGATTCACCCCTCCACTTT
CDR3aa: CASSLPSAGFDSPLHF

j_gene: TRBJ1-1
d_gene: -
abundance: -
v_gene: TRBV13
CDR3nt: TGTGCCAGCGGCCAGGGGTCAGGTTGGACTGAAGCTTTCTTT
CDR3aa: CASGQGSGWTEAFF

j_gene: TRBJ1-1
d_gene: -
abundance: few
v_gene: TRBV9
CDR3nt: TGTGCCAGCAGCGTAGGTTCCCCGAGGGCTGAAGCTTTCTTT
CDR3aa: CASSVGSPRAEAFF

j_gene: TRBJ1-5
d_gene: -
abundance: few
v_gene: TRBV6-2/TRBV6-3
CDR3nt: TGTGCCAGCAGAAAACTTCAGGGATGGCAGCCCCAGCATTTT
CDR3aa: CASRKLQGWQPQHF

j_gene: TRBJ1-1
d_gene: -
abundance: few
v_gene: TRBV7-4
CDR3nt: TGTGCCAGCAGCTTACGTCGCACCGTGGAGACTGAAGCTTTCTTT
CDR3aa: CASSLRRTVETEAFF

j_gene: TRBJ1-5
d_gene: -
abundance: many
v_gene: TRBV7-2
CDR3nt: TGTGCCAGCAGCCTCCGACAGCGAGATCAGCCCCAGCATTTT
CDR3aa: CASSLRQRDQPQHF

j_gene: TRBJ1-2
d_gene: -
abundance: few
v_gene: TRBV5-6
CDR3nt: TGTGCCAGCAGCTTGGGGGACATCTTAGTCTATGGCTACACCTTC
CDR3aa: CASSLGDILVYGYTF

j_gene: TRBJ1-1
d_gene: -
abundance: many
v_gene: TRBV7-2
CDR3nt: TGTGCCAGCAGCTTAGGACGGTCGAACACTGAAGCTTTCTTT
CDR3aa: CASSLGRSNTEAFF

j_gene: TRBJ2-5
d_gene: -
abundance: few
v_gene: TRBV3-1
CDR3nt: TGTGCCAGCAGCCTGAAATTAGAGACCCAGTACTTC
CDR3aa: CASSLKLETQYF

j_gene: TRBJ1-2
d_gene: -
abundance: once
v_gene: TRBV10-3
CDR3nt: TGTGCCACCCGAGGGCCAGGCGATGGCTACACCTTC
CDR3aa: CATRGPGDGYTF

j_gene: TRBJ2-1
d_gene: -
abundance: few
v_gene: TRBV27
CDR3nt: TGTGCCAGCCGGGGATTTACCTACAATGAGCAGTTCTTC
CDR3aa: CASRGFTYNEQFF

j_gene: TRBJ2-5
d_gene: -
abundance: few
v_gene: TRBV28
CDR3nt: TGTGCCAGCACAAACGGGGGTGGTCAAGAGACCCAGTACTTC
CDR3aa: CASTNGGGQETQYF

j_gene: TRBJ2-1
d_gene: -
abundance: many
v_gene: TRBV7-8
CDR3nt: TGTGCCAGCAGCTTAGCGATTCTTCCGAAGAATGAGCAGTTCTTC
CDR3aa: CASSLAILPKNEQFF

j_gene: TRBJ1-5
d_gene: -
abundance: many
v_gene: TRBV5-1
CDR3nt: TGCGCCAGCAGCTTGGAGCTTCAGACCCCAAAGCATTTT
CDR3aa: CASSLELQTPKHF

j_gene: TRBJ2-5
d_gene: -
abundance: -
v_gene: TRBV24-1
CDR3nt: TGTGCCACCAGTGTTACCAGGGAAGAGACCCAGTACTTC
CDR3aa: CATSVTREETQYF

j_gene: TRBJ2-3
d_gene: -
abundance: many
v_gene: TRBV10-3
CDR3nt: TGTGCCATCACCCGGGGCGGAGGAATCAGCACAGATACGCAGTATTTT
CDR3aa: CAITRGGGISTDTQYF

j_gene: TRBJ1-5
d_gene: -
abundance: many
v_gene: TRBV4-1
CDR3nt: TGCGCCAGCAGCCAGCACGGGATAATAGATCAGCCCCAGCATTTT
CDR3aa: CASSQHGIIDQPQHF

j_gene: TRBJ1-2
d_gene: -
abundance: few
v_gene: TRBV10-3
CDR3nt: TGTGCCACCCAAGACGGATTCTATGGCTACACCTTC
CDR3aa: CATQDGFYGYTF

j_gene: TRBJ2-3
d_gene: -
abundance: many
v_gene: TRBV12-3/TRBV12-4
CDR3nt: TGTGCCAGCAGTTTCGACAGGCCTACAGATACGCAGTATTTT
CDR3aa: CASSFDRPTDTQYF

j_gene: TRBJ2-1
d_gene: -
abundance: few
v_gene: TRBV5-3
CDR3nt: TGTGCCAGCAGCTCGGGACGACTAACGTCCTACAATGAGCAGTTCTTC
CDR3aa: CASSSGRLTSYNEQFF

j_gene: TRBJ1-1
d_gene: TRBD1
abundance: -
v_gene: TRBV29-1
CDR3nt: TGCAGCGGGGCGGGGTTCAGGGGGTCGATTGCTGAAGCTTTCTTT
CDR3aa: CSGAGFRGSIAEAFF

j_gene: TRBJ2-1
d_gene: TRBD1
abundance: many
v_gene: TRBV12-3/TRBV12-4
CDR3nt: TGTGCCAGCACCTTCGGACAGGGGGGCTACAATGAGCAGTTCTTC
CDR3aa: CASTFGQGGYNEQFF

j_gene: TRBJ2-1
d_gene: TRBD2
abundance: many
v_gene: TRBV5-1
CDR3nt: TGCGCCAGCAGCTTGGGATCGACTAGCGGGAGCGATGAGCAGTTCTTC
CDR3aa: CASSLGSTSGSDEQFF

j_gene: TRBJ1-1
d_gene: -
abundance: many
v_gene: TRBV28
CDR3nt: TGTGCCAGCAGTTTTTCTCCGACAGTCTTTTCCCTGCAAGCTTTCTTT
CDR3aa: CASSFSPTVFSLQAFF